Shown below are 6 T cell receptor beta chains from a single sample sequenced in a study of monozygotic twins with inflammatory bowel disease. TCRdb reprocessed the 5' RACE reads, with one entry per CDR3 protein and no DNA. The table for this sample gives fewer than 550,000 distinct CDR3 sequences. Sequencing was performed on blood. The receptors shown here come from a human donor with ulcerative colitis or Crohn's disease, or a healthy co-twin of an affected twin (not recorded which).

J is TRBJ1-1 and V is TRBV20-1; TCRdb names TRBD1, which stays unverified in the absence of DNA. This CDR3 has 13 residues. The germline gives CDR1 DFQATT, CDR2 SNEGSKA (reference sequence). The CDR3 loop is CSASQGANTEAFF.

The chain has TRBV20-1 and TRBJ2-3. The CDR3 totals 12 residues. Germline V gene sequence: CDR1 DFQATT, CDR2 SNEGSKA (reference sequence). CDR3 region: CSASGDTDTQYF.

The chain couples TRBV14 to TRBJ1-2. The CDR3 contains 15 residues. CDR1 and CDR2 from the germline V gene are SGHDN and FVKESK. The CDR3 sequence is CASSPPGLRIYGYTF.

The CDR3 loop is CSARVGGPRPYNEQFF. The chain is built from TRBV20-1 and TRBJ2-1; TCRdb's assignment of TRBD1 cannot be checked, as there is no DNA. The CDR3 loop spans 16 amino acids. Germline V gives CDR1 DFQATT, CDR2 SNEGSKA (reference sequence).

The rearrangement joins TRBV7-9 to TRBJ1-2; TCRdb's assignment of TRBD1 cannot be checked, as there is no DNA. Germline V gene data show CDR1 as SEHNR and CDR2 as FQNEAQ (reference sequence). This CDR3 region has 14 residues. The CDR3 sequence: CASAPGSTNYGYTF.

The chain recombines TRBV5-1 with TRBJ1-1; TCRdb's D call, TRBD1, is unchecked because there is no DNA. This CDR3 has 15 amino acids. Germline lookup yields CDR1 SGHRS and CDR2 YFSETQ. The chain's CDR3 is CASSESRGRGTEAFF.